These 24 T cell receptor beta chains share one sample of origin, sequenced in a study of long-term antiretroviral therapy in people with HIV. A v3.0 immunoSEQ assay was performed at survey level. Repertoires were generated with immunoSEQ multiplex PCR, while TCRdb's copy carries only in-frame clones and drops some. This sample has over 35,000 clones, with roughly 80% found just once. Here the sequenced sample was unsorted PBMCs, taken 1.5 years after starting antiretroviral therapy. The receptors originated from a man younger than 35 with HIV.

V usage is TRBV7-2 and J usage is TRBJ1-3; D ambiguous. Germline assignment: CDR1 SGHTA and CDR2 FQGNSA. Trimming shortened V by 0 bases and J by 2 bases, and 5 bases separated the two germline ends. The CDR3 covers 14 residues. CDR3 DNA: TGTGCCAGCAGCTTAGCCGGGGCTGGAAACACCATATATTTT. Protein: CASSLAGAGNTIYF.

The chain recombines TRBV29-1 with TRBJ2-1; 7 bases line up with TRBD1. The CDR3 consists of 14 residues. The J segment lost 12 bases and the V segment lost 3 bases, leaving 14 bases of the junction unmatched. Germline assignment: CDR1 SQVTM and CDR2 ANQGSEA. The CDR3 reads CSVEAGQAVGRQFF. The CDR3, as DNA: TGCAGCGTTGAGGCAGGACAGGCCGTAGGCCGGCAGTTCTTC.

V gene TRBV29-1 combines with J gene TRBJ2-5; 11 bases match TRBD2. The CDR3 extends over 12 amino acids. Germline assignment: CDR1 SQVTM and CDR2 ANQGSEA. Germline trimming cut 6 bases from V and 5 bases from J; bases unmatched to any gene: 2. CDR3 DNA sequence: TGCAGCGTACCTAGCGGGAGGGAGACCCAGTACTTC. Translation gives CSVPSGRETQYF.

In its sample, this clone was seen a few times. This sequence joins TRBV7-2 and TRBJ1-2, with D uncertain. The ends were cut back, 3 bases at V and 4 bases at J, with 12 bases in the middle. This CDR3 region has 14 residues. Germline values: CDR1 SGHTA, CDR2 FQGNSA. CDR3 protein: CASSLVQSVYGYTF. As DNA, the CDR3 is TGTGCCAGCAGCTTGGTGCAGTCGGTCTATGGCTACACCTTC.

This chain links TRBV11-2 with TRBJ2-5, with TRBD2 as a possible D gene (6 bases). V lost 0 bases and J lost 4, with 15 bases in between. This CDR3 comprises 16 residues. Per germline, CDR1 SGHAT and CDR2 FQNNGV. CDR3 sequence (DNA): TGTGCCAGCAGCTTAGATGGAGGGAGAGGGGCAGAGACCCAGTACTTC. This codes for CASSLDGGRGAETQYF.

J is TRBJ2-2 and V is TRBV18; TRBD1 matches at 8 bases. The V gene's germline CDR1 is KGHSH and CDR2 LQKENI. The CDR3 has 15 amino acids. With 3 bases clipped from V and 5 bases from J, the junction kept 5 bases outside the gene matches. CDR3 sequence reads: CASSPGQGGTGELFF. CDR3 nucleotides: TGTGCCAGCTCACCTGGACAGGGCGGGACCGGGGAGCTGTTTTTT.

V is TRBV5-1 and J is TRBJ2-1; D is unclear. The CDR3 is made up of 12 amino acids. The V and J ends lost 0 bases and 12 bases respectively, with 10 bases between them. Germline CDR1 reads SGHRS; CDR2 reads YFSETQ. CDR3 coding DNA: TGCGCCAGCAGCTTGGAGGCGGACGTGCAGTTCTTC. Translation gives CASSLEADVQFF.

V usage is TRBV4-1 and J usage is TRBJ2-1; 12 positions agree with TRBD2. The germline V gene encodes CDR1 MGHRA and CDR2 YSYEKL. The CDR3 is made up of 15 amino acids. V was clipped by 4 bases and J by 9 bases; unmatched bases: 7. Written as DNA, the CDR3 is TGCGCCAGCAGCCTAGGACTAGCGGGGCTGGGTGAGCAGTTCTTC. The encoded protein is CASSLGLAGLGEQFF.

The rearrangement joins TRBV7-9 to TRBJ2-1, with TRBD2 identical over 13 bases. The V gene's germline CDR1 is SEHNR and CDR2 FQNEAQ (reference sequence). This CDR3 spans 15 amino acids. With V trimmed by 4 bases and J by 8 bases, 5 bases remained unmatched. For the CDR3, the DNA is TGTGCCAGCAGCTCGGGACTAGCGGGATCGGATGAGCAGTTCTTC. Amino acid sequence: CASSSGLAGSDEQFF.

This chain joins TRBV7-7 and TRBJ2-1, with 7 bases identical to TRBD2. The CDR3 covers 15 residues. The V segment lost 5 bases and the J segment 9 bases; nucleotides outside the gene matches: 13. The germline V gene has CDR1 SSHAT and CDR2 FNYEAQ (reference sequence). The CDR3 spells CASSAGTNLLGEQFF. The DNA of the CDR3 is TGTGCCAGCAGCGCCGGGACTAACCTTCTGGGTGAGCAGTTCTTC.

This chain connects TRBV21-1 to TRBJ2-7; the table's D call, TRBD2, has no DNA check behind it. TRBV21-1 is deemed a pseudogene. The CDR3 sequence is 14 residues long. In DNA, the CDR3 is TGTGCCAGCAGCAAAGAGGGACTAGAATACGAGCAGTACTTC. It yields the protein CASSKEGLEYEQYF.

This clone was found a few times. This rearrangement joins TRBV11-2 to TRBJ2-2; D is unclear. CDR1 is SGHAT and CDR2 is FQNNGV in the germline V gene. The CDR3 totals 11 residues. V was shortened by 3 bases and J by 8 bases, with 4 bases between the two germline ends. CDR3 region: CASSLWGELFF. CDR3 DNA: TGTGCCAGCAGCTTGTGGGGGGAGCTGTTTTTT.

This clone has more than one count but fewer than ten. V is TRBV28 and J is TRBJ2-2; 7 nucleotides align to TRBD2. The CDR3 covers 16 residues. After removal of 1 base from V and 5 bases from J, the junction contained 7 bases not matched to a gene. From germline, CDR1 is MDHEN and CDR2 SYDVKM. The CDR3 sequence: CASSLFGGRGTGELFF. The DNA for the CDR3 is TGTGCCAGCAGTTTATTCGGCGGGAGAGGAACCGGGGAGCTGTTTTTT. The full variable domain, in which reference TRBV28 and TRBJ2-2 provide the parts outside the CDR3, is DVKVTQSSRYLVKRTGEKVFLECVQDMDHENMFWYRQDPGLGLRLIYFSYDVKMKEKGDIPEGYSVSREKKERFSLILESASTNQTSMYLCASSLFGGRGTGELFFGEGSRLTVL.

This chain links TRBV19 with TRBJ2-3, with D hard to call. CDR1 LNHDA and CDR2 SQIVND come from the germline V gene (reference sequence). With 6 bases removed from V and 6 bases from J, the gap between germline ends came to 10 bases. This CDR3 contains 12 residues. The CDR3 sequence is CASSAAKDTQYF. The CDR3 nucleotides are TGTGCCAGTAGCGCCGCCAAGGATACGCAGTATTTT.

V is TRBV19 and J is TRBJ1-5; weak D call: TRBD1 (6 bases). Germline CDR1 is LNHDA and CDR2 is SQIVND (reference sequence). This CDR3 has 15 residues. V was shortened by 2 bases and J by 4 bases, with 12 bases between the two germline ends. CDR3 bases: TGTGCCAGTAGTATACTTGGCCAGGGGAATCAGCCCCAGCATTTT. It yields the protein CASSILGQGNQPQHF.

CDR3 DNA: TGCGCCAGCAGCCAAAACCCCAGCCTAGCGGGAGGGCTTGTCACAGATACGCAGTATTTT. It yields the protein CASSQNPSLAGGLVTDTQYF. V and J are TRBV4-3 and TRBJ2-3; 12 positions match TRBD2. The V gene's germline CDR1 is LGHNA and CDR2 YSLEER. The CDR3 is made up of 20 amino acids. With V trimmed by 2 bases and J by 2 bases, 14 bases remained unmatched.

The chain combines TRBV5-4 with TRBJ2-1; D is undetermined. Germline CDR1 reads SGHNT; CDR2 reads YYREEE (reference sequence). The CDR3 contains 13 residues. V lost 3 bases and J 4 bases, leaving 8 bases between the germline ends. The chain's CDR3 is CASSSRPYNEQFF. The CDR3 DNA sequence: TGTGCCAGCAGCTCTAGACCGTACAATGAGCAGTTCTTC.

This chain connects TRBV27 to TRBJ2-7; the D gene is possibly TRBD2 (6 bases). The CDR3 is made up of 14 amino acids. V was cut by 1 base and J by 9 bases, with 16 bases left in between. CDR1 MNHEY and CDR2 SMNVEV come from the germline V gene (reference sequence). CDR3 amino acids: CASSLLWGVSGQYF. In nucleotides, the CDR3 is TGTGCCAGCAGTTTATTATGGGGGGTATCAGGGCAGTACTTC.

The gene calls are TRBV28 and TRBJ2-2, with 13 nucleotides matching TRBD2. Trimming removed 11 bases from V and 1 base from J; junction bases left unmatched: 4. The CDR3 runs 15 residues. In germline, CDR1 is MDHEN, CDR2 SYDVKM. The CDR3 coding sequence is TGTGCCGCCCGGACTAGCGGGAGGAACACCGGGGAGCTGTTTTTT. As protein: CAARTSGRNTGELFF. Together with reference TRBV28 and TRBJ2-2, the CDR3 gives the full variable domain: DVKVTQSSRYLVKRTGEKVFLECVQDMDHENMFWYRQDPGLGLRLIYFSYDVKMKEKGDIPEGYSVSREKKERFSLILESASTNQTSMYLCAARTSGRNTGELFFGEGSRLTVL.

The rearrangement joins TRBV21-1 to TRBJ2-1; the D call TRBD2 from the table was never checked on the DNA. TRBV21-1 represents a pseudogene. CDR3 length equals 21 residues. This CDR3 is CASSLHPGTGNGLARTNEQFF. In DNA, the CDR3 is TGTGCCAGCAGCCTACACCCCGGGACAGGGAACGGACTAGCGCGAACCAATGAGCAGTTCTTC.

The chain carries TRBV19 and TRBJ2-7; D might be TRBD2 (6 bases). The CDR3 extends over 15 amino acids. Trimming removed 3 bases from V and 2 bases from J, with 14 bases in between. Germline CDR1 LNHDA, CDR2 SQIVND (reference sequence). The CDR3 sequence: CASSISPGRTYEQYF. The CDR3 DNA reads as TGTGCCAGTAGTATTTCTCCAGGGAGGACCTACGAGCAGTACTTC.

The CDR3: CASSLTGPNGYTF. CDR3 nucleotide sequence: TGTGCCAGCAGCTTGACAGGGCCTAATGGCTACACCTTC. This chain connects TRBV7-2 to TRBJ1-2, with 7 bases fitting TRBD1. V lost 3 bases to trimming and J lost 6 bases; unmatched junction nucleotides: 4. The germline V gene encodes CDR1 SGHTA and CDR2 FQGNSA. The CDR3 is 13 amino acids. The entire variable domain, with the rest obtained from reference TRBV7-2 and TRBJ1-2, is as follows: GAGVSQSPSNKVTEKGKDVELRCDPISGHTALYWYRQSLGQGLEFLIYFQGNSAPDKSGLPSDRFSAERTGGSVSTLTIQRTQQEDSAVYLCASSLTGPNGYTFGSGTRLTVV.

The V and J genes are TRBV11-2 and TRBJ2-1; 8 bases are a match to TRBD2. The J segment lost 0 bases and the V segment lost 4 bases, leaving 11 bases of the junction unmatched. The CDR3 contains 18 residues. Germline V gene lookup returns CDR1 SGHAT and CDR2 FQNNGV. The CDR3 DNA sequence: TGTGCCAGCAGCTCTTCCCCTAGCGGGCTCAGCTCCTACAATGAGCAGTTCTTC. Amino acids: CASSSSPSGLSSYNEQFF. The full variable domain, its missing parts supplied by reference TRBV11-2 and TRBJ2-1, is EAGVAQSPRYKIIEKRQSVAFWCNPISGHATLYWYQQILGQGPKLLIQFQNNGVVDDSQLPKDRFSAERLKGVDSTLKIQPAKLEDSAVYLCASSSSPSGLSSYNEQFFGPGTRLTVL.

This clone was detected once. The V and J genes are TRBV6-6 and TRBJ1-1, with a possible D match to TRBD1 (6 bases). The V and J ends lost 4 bases and 2 bases respectively, with 14 bases between them. CDR1 MNHNY and CDR2 SVGAGI come from the germline V gene (reference sequence). The CDR3 runs to 15 residues. The CDR3 spells CASSSPGTPNTEAFF. The CDR3 coding sequence is TGTGCCAGCAGTTCGCCCGGGACACCTAACACTGAAGCTTTCTTT.